These 22 T cell receptor beta chains were sequenced from one sample in a study of Ad26.COV2.S vaccination and SARS-CoV-2 variants. Treatment noted: some 19 received Ad26.COV2.S at low or high dose, single or two shots; five or six received placebo; per-sample allocation not given. Day 63 following the first vaccine or placebo injection was when the samples were taken. The protocol was immunoSEQ multiplex PCR, while the TCRdb copy is restricted to in-frame clones and leaves out a portion. Of fewer than 900,000 clones listed, approximately 88% were seen once; the top ten hold about 1.5%. The sequences come from peripheral blood, collected in a trial of Ad26.COV2.S vaccine versus placebo. These receptors all come from a person aged 18-60 years who received the Ad26.COV2.S COVID-19 vaccine or a placebo.

This clone was seen a single time. The CDR3 here is CASSLNWEGSYGYTF. As DNA, the CDR3 is TGTGCCAGCAGTTTAAACTGGGAAGGGAGTTATGGCTACACCTTC. The J gene is TRBJ1-2, the V gene TRBV27; the D is unclear. Trimming removed 2 bases from V and 5 bases from J, with 15 bases in between. This CDR3 contains 15 residues. Germline CDR1 reads MNHEY; CDR2 reads SMNVEV (reference sequence).

The sample holds one count of this clone. The chain carries TRBV6-1 and TRBJ2-5; D perhaps matches TRBD2 (7 bases). Germline CDR1 is MNHNS and CDR2 is SASEGT. There are 16 residues in the CDR3. V was clipped by 3 bases and J by 4 bases, with 18 bases between them. The CDR3 protein is CASSESRLRGGETQYF. The CDR3 DNA follows: TGTGCCAGCAGTGAGTCGCGCCTAAGGGGGGGAGAGACCCAGTACTTC.

This chain joins TRBV29-1 and TRBJ2-1; a weak D match, TRBD2 (5 bases). Trimming pared 7 bases from V and 8 bases from J, leaving 18 bases between. This CDR3 has 13 amino acids. Germline loops: CDR1 SQVTM, CDR2 ANQGSEA. The CDR3 region has the DNA TGCAGCGGAATAAGGGAGAGATTACATGAGCAGTTCTTC. Protein: CSGIRERLHEQFF.

The chain joins TRBV20-1 to TRBJ2-6; 9 bases are a match to TRBD1. The CDR3 is made up of 19 amino acids. Unmatched junction bases numbered 12, after V lost 3 bases and J lost 0 bases. From germline, CDR1 is DFQATT and CDR2 SNEGSKA (reference sequence). This CDR3 is CSASNPRQGVSSGANVLTF. The CDR3 bases are TGCAGTGCTAGTAACCCCCGACAGGGGGTGAGCTCTGGGGCCAACGTCCTGACTTTC.

The rearrangement joins TRBV9 to TRBJ1-3; D is perhaps TRBD1 (6 bases). The germline V gene has CDR1 SGDLS and CDR2 YYNGEE. The CDR3 covers 18 residues. The germline V and J ends were trimmed by 1 base and 4 bases, with 21 bases remaining between them. CDR3 sequence (DNA): TGTGCCAGCAGCGTAACCCTGCCGGGGACAACGCCAGGAAACACCATATATTTT. Its translation: CASSVTLPGTTPGNTIYF.

Concerning this clone: Other DNA sequences of this sample code for an identical CDR3. This sequence joins TRBV19 and TRBJ2-7, with D tentatively TRBD1 (5 bases). The CDR3 runs 13 residues. The V end lost 5 bases, the J end lost 1 base, and 9 bases lay between the germline ends. The germline CDR1 and CDR2 sequences are LNHDA and SQIVND (reference sequence). CDR3 in amino acids: CASSRDSSYEQYF. The DNA for the CDR3 is TGTGCCAGTAGTCGCGACAGTTCCTACGAGCAGTACTTC.

This clone appeared once. The CDR3 region has the DNA TGTGCCAGCAGCTTGGTGGCAGGTTTGGGGTGGGAGCAGTACTTC. Translating gives CASSLVAGLGWEQYF. The chain combines TRBV5-4 with TRBJ2-7; no firm D call. This CDR3 comprises 15 residues. In germline, CDR1 is SGHNT, CDR2 YYREEE (reference sequence). The ends were cut back, 0 bases at V and 7 bases at J, with 17 bases in the middle.

The sample holds one count of this clone. The rearrangement uses TRBV30 and TRBJ1-2; no reliable D call. CDR3 length equals 14 residues. Germline lookup yields CDR1 GTSNPN and CDR2 SVGIG (reference sequence). V lost 0 bases and J lost 6, with 14 bases in between. The CDR3 protein is CAWSVVGQTHGYTF. The CDR3 DNA is TGTGCCTGGAGTGTAGTGGGCCAGACCCATGGCTACACCTTC.

The V and J genes are TRBV2 and TRBJ1-1; D ambiguous. Germline CDR1 is SNHLY and CDR2 is FYNNEI. V dropped 10 bases and J dropped 0 bases, with 15 bases sitting between them. The CDR3 consists of 14 residues. In nucleotides, the CDR3 is TGTGCCACCTCGTACGGGTCCATGAACACTGAAGCTTTCTTT. This gives the protein CATSYGSMNTEAFF.

This rearrangement joins TRBV7-2 to TRBJ1-5; the D is unclear. This CDR3 comprises 15 residues. CDR1 and CDR2 from the germline V gene are SGHTA and FQGNSA. The V and J ends lost 6 bases and 1 base respectively, with 13 bases between them. Here the CDR3 reads CASSLRVDSNQPQHF. CDR3 coding DNA: TGTGCCAGCAGTTTAAGGGTAGACAGCAATCAGCCCCAGCATTTT.

The rearrangement joins TRBV30 to TRBJ1-2; D possibly corresponds to TRBD1 (5 bases). The length of the CDR3 is 12 residues. V was pared by 3 bases and J by 8 bases, with 13 bases between. Germline V gives CDR1 GTSNPN, CDR2 SVGIG (reference sequence). DNA of the CDR3: TGTGCCTGGAGGAGGGCAGGGCAAGGCTACACCTTC. The encoded protein is CAWRRAGQGYTF.

This clone has a handful of counts. This chain's CDR3 is CASSPMGGGALFF. The CDR3 DNA is TGTGCCAGCAGCCCCATGGGCGGGGGTGCCCTGTTTTTT. The V gene is TRBV11-2, the J gene TRBJ1-4; D is possibly TRBD1 (5 bases). The V and J ends lost 5 bases and 14 bases respectively, with 18 bases between them. This CDR3 spans 13 amino acids. The germline gives CDR1 SGHAT, CDR2 FQNNGV. The full variable domain, completed using reference TRBV11-2 and TRBJ1-4, is EAGVAQSPRYKIIEKRQSVAFWCNPISGHATLYWYQQILGQGPKLLIQFQNNGVVDDSQLPKDRFSAERLKGVDSTLKIQPAKLEDSAVYLCASSPMGGGALFFGSGTQLSVL.

The chain couples TRBV3-1 (or the pseudogene TRBV3-2) to TRBJ2-3; 11 nucleotides match TRBD2. The CDR3 is 16 residues long. The germline V gene has CDR1 LGHDT and CDR2 YNNKEL (reference sequence). Unmatched junction bases numbered 5, after V lost 4 bases and J lost 2 bases. CDR3: CASSLTSGSLTDTQYF. The CDR3 DNA follows: TGTGCCAGCAGCCTAACTAGCGGGAGTCTCACAGATACGCAGTATTTT.

V is TRBV27 and J is TRBJ1-1; D remains unclear. The CDR3 consists of 13 residues. V shed 8 bases and J shed 2 bases, with 12 bases lying between them. Looked up from germline, CDR1 is MNHEY and CDR2 is SMNVEV (reference sequence). CDR3 residues: CASHVGGNTEAFF. CDR3 DNA sequence: TGTGCCAGCCATGTAGGCGGTAACACTGAAGCTTTCTTT.

The chain uses TRBV5-1 and TRBJ2-2, with a possible D match to TRBD2 (6 bases). V lost 0 bases and J 4 bases, leaving 10 bases between the germline ends. Germline-derived CDR1 and CDR2 are SGHRS and YFSETQ. The CDR3 totals 15 residues. The CDR3 DNA reads TGCGCCAGCAGCTTGGCGGGGGAGAGCACCGGGGAGCTGTTTTTT. Translating gives CASSLAGESTGELFF. Full variable domain (remainder filled in from reference TRBV5-1 and TRBJ2-2): KAGVTQTPRYLIKTRGQQVTLSCSPISGHRSVSWYQQTPGQGLQFLFEYFSETQRNKGNFPGRFSGRQFSNSRSEMNVSTLELGDSALYLCASSLAGESTGELFFGEGSRLTVL.

The rearrangement joins TRBV10-1 to TRBJ2-7; D call uncertain. V was clipped by 2 bases and J by 5 bases, with 13 bases between them. Germline V gene lookup returns CDR1 WNHNN and CDR2 SYGVQD (reference sequence). CDR3 size: 14 residues. CDR3 sequence reads: CASSEKLPPDEQYF. The CDR3 DNA reads TGCGCCAGCAGTGAGAAGCTACCGCCTGACGAGCAGTACTTC.

This rearrangement joins TRBV11-3 to TRBJ1-1; maybe TRBD1 (6 bases). The V and J ends lost 5 bases and 3 bases respectively, with 10 bases between them. Looked up from germline, CDR1 is SGHNT and CDR2 is YENEEA. The CDR3 totals 13 residues. CDR3 coding DNA: TGTGCCAGCAGCCTAAACAGGGACACTGAAGCTTTCTTT. Translated, it gives CASSLNRDTEAFF.

This clone has just one count. V is TRBV27 and J is TRBJ2-1; TRBD2 matches 9 bases. V shed 5 bases, J shed 2 bases, and the junction held 4 bases outside the gene matches. Germline lookup yields CDR1 MNHEY and CDR2 SMNVEV (reference sequence). The CDR3 has 15 residues. Here the CDR3 DNA reads TGTGCCAGCAGTCTCAGGACTAGCGCCTACAATGAGCAGTTCTTC. Protein: CASSLRTSAYNEQFF.

The chain links TRBV27 to TRBJ1-6; TRBD1 matches at 7 bases. This CDR3 has 14 residues. Germline V gene data show CDR1 as MNHEY and CDR2 as SMNVEV (reference sequence). Trimming removed 3 bases from V and 8 bases from J; junction bases left unmatched: 4. The CDR3, as DNA: TGTGCCAGCAGTTTCGGGACAGAAGATTCACCCCTCCACTTT. It yields the protein CASSFGTEDSPLHF.

This clone is a singleton in its sample. V and J are TRBV30 and TRBJ2-2; D unclear. Germline V gene data show CDR1 as GTSNPN and CDR2 as SVGIG (reference sequence). The CDR3 is 12 amino acids. V lost 5 bases and J 4 bases, leaving 8 bases between the germline ends. CDR3 sequence: CAWERGTGELFF. As DNA, the CDR3 is TGTGCCTGGGAAAGAGGCACCGGGGAGCTGTTTTTT.

V usage is TRBV15 and J usage is TRBJ2-5; maybe TRBD1 (7 bases). Germline V gives CDR1 LNHNV, CDR2 YYDKDF (reference sequence). V lost 0 bases and J 5 bases, leaving 13 bases between the germline ends. The CDR3 is 15 residues long. The CDR3 is CATSRDKGAGETQYF. The CDR3 nucleotides read TGTGCCACCAGCAGAGATAAGGGGGCGGGGGAGACCCAGTACTTC.

The chain carries TRBV3-1 (or the pseudogene TRBV3-2) and TRBJ2-3; TRBD2 aligns across 13 bases. J gave up 3 bases and V 5 bases, and 5 bases lay outside the gene matches. This CDR3 is built from 16 residues. The germline CDR1 and CDR2 sequences are LGHDT and YNNKEL (reference sequence). Here the CDR3 reads CASSWTSGRGTDTQYF. In DNA, the CDR3 is TGTGCCAGCAGCTGGACTAGCGGGAGAGGAACAGATACGCAGTATTTT.